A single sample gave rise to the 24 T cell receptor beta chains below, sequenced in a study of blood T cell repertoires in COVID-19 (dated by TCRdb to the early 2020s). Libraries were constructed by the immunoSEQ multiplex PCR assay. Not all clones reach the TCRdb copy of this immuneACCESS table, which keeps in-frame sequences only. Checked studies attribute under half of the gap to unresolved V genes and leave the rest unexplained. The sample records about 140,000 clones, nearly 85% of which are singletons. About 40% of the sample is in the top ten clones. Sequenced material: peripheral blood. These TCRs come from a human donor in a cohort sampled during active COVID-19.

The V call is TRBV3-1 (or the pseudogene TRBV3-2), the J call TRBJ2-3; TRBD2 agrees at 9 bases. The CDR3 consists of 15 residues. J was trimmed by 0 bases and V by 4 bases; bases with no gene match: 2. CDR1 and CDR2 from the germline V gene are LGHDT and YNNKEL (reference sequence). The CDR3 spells CASSLSGSSTDTQYF. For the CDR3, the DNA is TGTGCCAGCAGCCTTAGCGGGAGCAGCACAGATACGCAGTATTTT.

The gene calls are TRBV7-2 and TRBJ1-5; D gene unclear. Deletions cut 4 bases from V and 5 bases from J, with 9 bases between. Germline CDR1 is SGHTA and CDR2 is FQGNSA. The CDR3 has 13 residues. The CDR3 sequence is CASSYSSDQPQHF. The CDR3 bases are TGTGCCAGCAGCTACAGTTCGGATCAGCCCCAGCATTTT.

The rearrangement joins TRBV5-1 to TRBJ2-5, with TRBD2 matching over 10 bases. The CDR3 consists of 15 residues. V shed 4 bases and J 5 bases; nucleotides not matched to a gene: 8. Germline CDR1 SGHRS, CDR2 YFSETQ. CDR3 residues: CASSVAGTSAETQYF. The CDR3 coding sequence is TGCGCCAGCAGCGTGGCCGGGACTAGCGCCGAGACCCAGTACTTC. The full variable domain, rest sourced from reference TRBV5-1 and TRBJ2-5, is KAGVTQTPRYLIKTRGQQVTLSCSPISGHRSVSWYQQTPGQGLQFLFEYFSETQRNKGNFPGRFSGRQFSNSRSEMNVSTLELGDSALYLCASSVAGTSAETQYFGPGTRLLVL.

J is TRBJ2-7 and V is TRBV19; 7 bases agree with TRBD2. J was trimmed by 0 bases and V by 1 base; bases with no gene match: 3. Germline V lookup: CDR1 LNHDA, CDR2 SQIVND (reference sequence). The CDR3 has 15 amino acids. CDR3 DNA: TGTGCCAGTAGTATAGCCCCGGGGGGCTCCTACGAGCAGTACTTC. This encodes CASSIAPGGSYEQYF.

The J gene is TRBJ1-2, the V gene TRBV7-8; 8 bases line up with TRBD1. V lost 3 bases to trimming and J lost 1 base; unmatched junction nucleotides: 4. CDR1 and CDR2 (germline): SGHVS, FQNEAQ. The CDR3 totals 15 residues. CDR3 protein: CASSFSTGGNYGYTF. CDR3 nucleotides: TGTGCCAGCAGCTTCTCAACAGGGGGTAACTATGGCTACACCTTC.

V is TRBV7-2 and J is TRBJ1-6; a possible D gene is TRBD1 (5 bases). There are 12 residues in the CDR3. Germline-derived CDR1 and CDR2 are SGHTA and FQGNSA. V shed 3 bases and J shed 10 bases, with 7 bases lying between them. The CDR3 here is CASSLGQSPLHF. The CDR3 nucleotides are TGTGCCAGCAGCTTGGGGCAATCACCCCTCCACTTT.

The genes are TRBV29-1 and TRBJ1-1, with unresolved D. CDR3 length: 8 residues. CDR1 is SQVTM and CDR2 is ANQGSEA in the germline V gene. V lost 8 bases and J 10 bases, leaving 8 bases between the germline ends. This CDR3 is CSTPPAFF. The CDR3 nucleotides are TGCAGCACACCGCCAGCTTTCTTT. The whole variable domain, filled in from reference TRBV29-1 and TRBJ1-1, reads SAVISQKPSRDICQRGTSLTIQCQVDSQVTMMFWYRQQPGQSLTLIATANQGSEATYESGFVIDKFPISRPNLTFSTLTVSNMSPEDSSIYLCSTPPAFFGQGTRLTVV.

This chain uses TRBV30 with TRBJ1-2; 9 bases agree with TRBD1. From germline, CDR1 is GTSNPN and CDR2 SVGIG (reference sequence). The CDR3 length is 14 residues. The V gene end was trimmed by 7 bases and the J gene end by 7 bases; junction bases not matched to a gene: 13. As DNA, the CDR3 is TGTGCCTCCACCCCGGACAGGGGTCATTTTGGCTACACCTTC. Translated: CASTPDRGHFGYTF.

This CDR3 is CASSDHLTGGANTGELFF. Here the CDR3 DNA reads TGTGCCAGCAGTGACCACCTGACGGGGGGGGCGAACACCGGGGAGCTGTTTTTT. The chain couples TRBV6-1 to TRBJ2-2, with TRBD2 matching 8 bases. Germline trimming cut 3 bases from V and 0 bases from J; bases unmatched to any gene: 9. CDR1 MNHNS and CDR2 SASEGT come from the germline V gene. The CDR3 runs 18 residues.

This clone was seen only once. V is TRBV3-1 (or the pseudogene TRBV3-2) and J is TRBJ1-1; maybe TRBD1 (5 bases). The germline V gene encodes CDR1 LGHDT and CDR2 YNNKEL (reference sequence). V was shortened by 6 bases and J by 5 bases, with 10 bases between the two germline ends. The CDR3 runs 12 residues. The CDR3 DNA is TGTGCCAGCAGAAAAAGGGGAACTGAAGCTTTCTTT. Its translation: CASRKRGTEAFF.

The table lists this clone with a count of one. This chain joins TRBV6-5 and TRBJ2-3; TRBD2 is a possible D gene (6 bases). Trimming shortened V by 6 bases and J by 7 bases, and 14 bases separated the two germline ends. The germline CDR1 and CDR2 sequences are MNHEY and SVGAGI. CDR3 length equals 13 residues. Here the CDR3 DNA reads TGTGCCAGCAGGAAAGCTAGCGACCATACGCAGTATTTT. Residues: CASRKASDHTQYF.

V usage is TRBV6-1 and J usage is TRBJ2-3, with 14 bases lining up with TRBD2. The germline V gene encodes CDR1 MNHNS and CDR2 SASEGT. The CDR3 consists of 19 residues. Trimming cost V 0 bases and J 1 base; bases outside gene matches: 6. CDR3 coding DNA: TGTGCCAGCAGTGAAGCGCCGGGACTAGCGGGAGTGGGCACAGATACGCAGTATTTT. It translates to CASSEAPGLAGVGTDTQYF.

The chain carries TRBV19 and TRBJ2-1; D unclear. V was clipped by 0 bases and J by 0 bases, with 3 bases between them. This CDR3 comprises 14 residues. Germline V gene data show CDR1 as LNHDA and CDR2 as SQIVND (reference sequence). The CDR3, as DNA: TGTGCCAGTAGTATAGACCGCTCCTACAATGAGCAGTTCTTC. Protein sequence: CASSIDRSYNEQFF.

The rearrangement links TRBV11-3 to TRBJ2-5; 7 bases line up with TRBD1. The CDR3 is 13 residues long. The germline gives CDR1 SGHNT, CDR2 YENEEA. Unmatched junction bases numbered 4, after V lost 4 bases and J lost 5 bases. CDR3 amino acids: CASSSQGWETQYF. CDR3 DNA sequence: TGTGCCAGCAGCTCACAGGGGTGGGAGACCCAGTACTTC.

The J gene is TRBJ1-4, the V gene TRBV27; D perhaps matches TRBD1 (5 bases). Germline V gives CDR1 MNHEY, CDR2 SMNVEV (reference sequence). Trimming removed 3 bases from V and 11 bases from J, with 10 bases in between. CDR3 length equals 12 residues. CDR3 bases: TGTGCCAGCAGTTTGTATCAGGGCAAACTGTTTTTT. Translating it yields CASSLYQGKLFF. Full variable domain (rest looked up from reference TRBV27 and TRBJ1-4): EAQVTQNPRYLITVTGKKLTVTCSQNMNHEYMSWYRQDPGLGLRQIYYSMNVEVTDKGDVPEGYKVSRKEKRNFPLILESPSPNQTSLYFCASSLYQGKLFFGSGTQLSVL.

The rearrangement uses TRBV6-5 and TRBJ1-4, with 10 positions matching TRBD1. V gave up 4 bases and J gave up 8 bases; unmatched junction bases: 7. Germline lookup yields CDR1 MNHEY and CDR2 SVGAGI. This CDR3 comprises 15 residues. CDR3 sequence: CASSSTTGGLEKLFF. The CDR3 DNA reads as TGTGCCAGCAGTTCCACGACAGGGGGCCTCGAAAAACTGTTTTTT.

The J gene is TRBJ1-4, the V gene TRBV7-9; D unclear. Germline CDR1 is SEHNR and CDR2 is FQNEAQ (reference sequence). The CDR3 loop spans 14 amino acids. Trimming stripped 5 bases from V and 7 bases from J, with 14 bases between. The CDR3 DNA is TGTGCCAGCAGCCTCGCGGCCCGGGGTGAAAAACTGTTTTTT. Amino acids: CASSLAARGEKLFF.

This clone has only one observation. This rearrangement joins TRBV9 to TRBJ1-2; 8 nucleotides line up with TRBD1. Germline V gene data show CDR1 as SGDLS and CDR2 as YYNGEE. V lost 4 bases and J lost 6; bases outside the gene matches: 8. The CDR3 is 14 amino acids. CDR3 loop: CASSYRTGWDGYTF. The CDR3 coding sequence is TGTGCCAGCAGCTATAGGACAGGGTGGGATGGCTACACCTTC.

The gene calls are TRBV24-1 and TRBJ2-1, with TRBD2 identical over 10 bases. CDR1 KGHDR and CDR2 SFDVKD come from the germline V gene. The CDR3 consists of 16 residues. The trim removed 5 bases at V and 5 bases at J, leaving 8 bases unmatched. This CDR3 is CATSGYLAGGNNEQFF. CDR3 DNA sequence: TGTGCCACCAGTGGATACTTAGCGGGAGGAAACAATGAGCAGTTCTTC.

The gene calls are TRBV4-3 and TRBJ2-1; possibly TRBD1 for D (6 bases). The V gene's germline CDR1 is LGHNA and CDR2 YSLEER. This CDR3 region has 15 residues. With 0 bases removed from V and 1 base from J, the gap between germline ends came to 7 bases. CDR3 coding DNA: TGCGCCAGCAGCCAAGATCAGGGGTCCTACAATGAGCAGTTCTTC. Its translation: CASSQDQGSYNEQFF.

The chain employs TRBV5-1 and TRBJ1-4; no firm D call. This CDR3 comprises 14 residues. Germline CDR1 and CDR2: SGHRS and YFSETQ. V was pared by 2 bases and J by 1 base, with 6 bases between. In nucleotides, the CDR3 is TGCGCCAGCAGCTTCGGAGGAACTAATGAAAAACTGTTTTTT. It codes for CASSFGGTNEKLFF.

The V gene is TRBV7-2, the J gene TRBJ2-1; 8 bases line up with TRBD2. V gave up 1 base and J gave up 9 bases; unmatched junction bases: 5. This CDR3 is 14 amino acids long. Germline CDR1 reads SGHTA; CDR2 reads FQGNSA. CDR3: CASSLVAGGGEQFF. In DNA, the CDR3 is TGTGCCAGCAGCTTAGTGGCGGGAGGTGGTGAGCAGTTCTTC. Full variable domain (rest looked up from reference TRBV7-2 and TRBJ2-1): GAGVSQSPSNKVTEKGKDVELRCDPISGHTALYWYRQSLGQGLEFLIYFQGNSAPDKSGLPSDRFSAERTGGSVSTLTIQRTQQEDSAVYLCASSLVAGGGEQFFGPGTRLTVL.

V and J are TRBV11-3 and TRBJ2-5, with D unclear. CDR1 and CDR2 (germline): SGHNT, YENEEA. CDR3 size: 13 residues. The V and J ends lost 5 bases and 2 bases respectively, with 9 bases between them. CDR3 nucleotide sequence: TGTGCCAGCAGCCTTCAAACACAAGAGACCCAGTACTTC. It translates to CASSLQTQETQYF.

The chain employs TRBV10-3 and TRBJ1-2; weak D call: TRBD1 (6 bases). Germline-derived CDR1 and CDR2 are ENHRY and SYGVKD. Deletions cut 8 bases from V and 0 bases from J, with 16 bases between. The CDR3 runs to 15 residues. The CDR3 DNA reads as TGTGCCATCGGCCCGACAGGAATTGCTAACTATGGCTACACCTTC. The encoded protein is CAIGPTGIANYGYTF.